This TCR beta chain was obtained from a study of vaccination and CD4 T cells after COVID-19. Findings of the study overall: Median approximately 90% of reactive clones detected in convalescent patients emerged only post-vaccination.

Stated time point: late sampling 161 to 241 days after vaccination in a few convalescent patients. Stated treatment: approximately 9-day PBMC culture with coronavirus spike peptide pools or control peptides (ViraFEST assay). Half the growth medium was swapped for new IL-2 medium on days 3 and 7. The length of the CDR3 is 15 residues. Trimming pared 0 bases from V and 3 bases from J, leaving 10 bases between. Per germline, CDR1 LNHNV and CDR2 YYDKDF (reference sequence). As for this clonotype: The antigen is undetermined.

Sequencing of DNA taken from cultured CD4+ T cells relied on the Oncomine TCR Beta short-read assay. It was from cultured CD4+ T cells that genomic DNA was extracted. TCRdb re-derived calls from the PCR reads in MiXCR, one entry per CDR3 protein. The sample lists about 30,000 distinct CDR3 sequences, over 30% occurring once. The chain is built from TRBV15 and TRBJ2-3; tentative D call: TRBD1 (5 bases). This TCR derives from a human donor who had recovered from COVID-19. The sequencing here drew on CD4+ T cells from blood, cultured in vitro, taken about 7 months after SARS-CoV-2 vaccination. In DNA, the CDR3 is TGTGCCACCAGCAGAGAGAAACAGGTTACAGATACGCAGTATTTT. Translating gives CATSREKQVTDTQYF.